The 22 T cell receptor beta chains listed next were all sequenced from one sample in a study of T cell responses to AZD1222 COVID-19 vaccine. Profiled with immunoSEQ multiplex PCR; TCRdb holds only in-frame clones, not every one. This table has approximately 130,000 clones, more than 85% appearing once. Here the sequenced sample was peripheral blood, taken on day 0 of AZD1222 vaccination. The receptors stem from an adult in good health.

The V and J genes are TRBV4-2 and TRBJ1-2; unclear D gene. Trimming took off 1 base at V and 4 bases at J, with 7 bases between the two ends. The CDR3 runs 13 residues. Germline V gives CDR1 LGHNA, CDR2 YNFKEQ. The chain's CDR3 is CASSQGETYGYTF. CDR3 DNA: TGTGCCAGCAGCCAAGGAGAGACCTATGGCTACACCTTC.

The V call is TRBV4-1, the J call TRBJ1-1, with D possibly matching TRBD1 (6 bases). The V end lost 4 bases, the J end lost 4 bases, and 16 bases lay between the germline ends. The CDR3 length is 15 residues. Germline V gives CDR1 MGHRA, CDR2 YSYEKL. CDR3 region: CASSPSGGAGTEAFF. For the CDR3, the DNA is TGCGCCAGCAGCCCCTCCGGGGGGGCGGGCACTGAAGCTTTCTTT.

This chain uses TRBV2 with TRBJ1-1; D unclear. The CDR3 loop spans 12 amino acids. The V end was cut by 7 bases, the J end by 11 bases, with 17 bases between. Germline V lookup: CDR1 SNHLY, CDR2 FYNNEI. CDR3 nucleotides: TGTGCCAGCACCGAATGGAGGGTCTCGGCTTTCTTT. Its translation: CASTEWRVSAFF.

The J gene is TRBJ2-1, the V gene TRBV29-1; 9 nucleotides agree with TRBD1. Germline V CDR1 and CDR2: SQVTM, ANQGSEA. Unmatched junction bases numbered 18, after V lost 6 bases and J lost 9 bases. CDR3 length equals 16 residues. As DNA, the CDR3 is TGCAGCGTGGGGGGCTTAGGGACAGGGCTGGTTGGTGAGCAGTTCTTC. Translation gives CSVGGLGTGLVGEQFF.

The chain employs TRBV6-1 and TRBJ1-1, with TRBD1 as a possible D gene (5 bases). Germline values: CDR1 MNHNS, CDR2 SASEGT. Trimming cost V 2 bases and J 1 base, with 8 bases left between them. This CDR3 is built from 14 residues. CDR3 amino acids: CASSEQTENTEAFF. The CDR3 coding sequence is TGTGCCAGCAGTGAACAGACAGAGAACACTGAAGCTTTCTTT.

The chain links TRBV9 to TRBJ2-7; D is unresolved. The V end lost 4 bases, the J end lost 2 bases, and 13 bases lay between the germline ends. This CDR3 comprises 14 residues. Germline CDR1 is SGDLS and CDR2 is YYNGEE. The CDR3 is CASSPGNRAYEQYF. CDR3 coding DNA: TGTGCCAGCAGCCCTGGGAACCGCGCCTACGAGCAGTACTTC.

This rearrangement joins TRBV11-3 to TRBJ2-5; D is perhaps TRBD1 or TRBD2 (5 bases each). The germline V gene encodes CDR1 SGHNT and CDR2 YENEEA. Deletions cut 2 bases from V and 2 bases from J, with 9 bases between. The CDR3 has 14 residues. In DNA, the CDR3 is TGTGCCAGCAGCTTACGGGACGGACAAGAGACCCAGTACTTC. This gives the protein CASSLRDGQETQYF.

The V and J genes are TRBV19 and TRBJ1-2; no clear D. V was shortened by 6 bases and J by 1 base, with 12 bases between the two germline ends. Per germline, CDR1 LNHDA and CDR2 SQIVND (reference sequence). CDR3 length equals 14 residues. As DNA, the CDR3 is TGTGCCAGTAGCCCGGGTAGTATTAACTATGGCTACACCTTC. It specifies CASSPGSINYGYTF.

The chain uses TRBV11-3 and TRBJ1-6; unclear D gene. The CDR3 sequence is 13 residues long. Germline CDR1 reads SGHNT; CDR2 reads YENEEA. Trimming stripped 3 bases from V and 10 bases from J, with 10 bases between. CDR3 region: CASSFGTDSPLHF. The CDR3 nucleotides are TGTGCCAGCAGCTTCGGTACAGACTCACCCCTCCACTTT. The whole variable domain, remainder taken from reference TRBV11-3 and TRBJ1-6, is EAGVVQSPRYKIIEKKQPVAFWCNPISGHNTLYWYLQNLGQGPELLIRYENEEAVDDSQLPKDRFSAERLKGVDSTLKIQPAELGDSAVYLCASSFGTDSPLHFGNGTRLTVT.

This chain's CDR3 is CASSRGGGEAFF. The CDR3 DNA reads TGTGCCAGCAGCCGAGGAGGAGGGGAAGCTTTCTTT. The chain couples TRBV5-6 to TRBJ1-1, with D uncertain. CDR1 is SGHDT, CDR2 YYEEEE, per germline. V lost 4 bases and J 8 bases, leaving 12 bases between the germline ends. The CDR3 loop spans 12 amino acids.

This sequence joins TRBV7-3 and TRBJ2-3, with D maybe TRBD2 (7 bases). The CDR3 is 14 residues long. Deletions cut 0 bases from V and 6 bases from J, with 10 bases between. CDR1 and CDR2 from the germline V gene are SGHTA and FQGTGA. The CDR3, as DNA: TGTGCCAGCAGCTTAACTAGGGGGGGCGATACGCAGTATTTT. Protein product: CASSLTRGGDTQYF.

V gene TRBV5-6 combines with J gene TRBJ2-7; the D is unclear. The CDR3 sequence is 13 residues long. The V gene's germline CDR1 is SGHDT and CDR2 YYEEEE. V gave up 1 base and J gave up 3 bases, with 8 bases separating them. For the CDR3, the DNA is TGTGCCAGCAGCTTGAACACGATCTACGAGCAGTACTTC. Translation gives CASSLNTIYEQYF.

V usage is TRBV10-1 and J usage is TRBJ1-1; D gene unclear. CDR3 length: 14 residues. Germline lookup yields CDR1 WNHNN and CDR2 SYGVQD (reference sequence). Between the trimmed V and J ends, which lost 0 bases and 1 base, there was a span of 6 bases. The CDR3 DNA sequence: TGCGCCAGCAGTGAGTCACAGAGGAACACTGAAGCTTTCTTT. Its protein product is CASSESQRNTEAFF.

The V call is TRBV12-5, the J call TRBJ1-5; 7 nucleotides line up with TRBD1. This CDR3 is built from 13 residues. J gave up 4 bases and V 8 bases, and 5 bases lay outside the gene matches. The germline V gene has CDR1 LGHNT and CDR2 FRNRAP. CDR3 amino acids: CASRGLVNQPQHF. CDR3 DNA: TGTGCTAGTAGGGGGCTCGTAAATCAGCCCCAGCATTTT.

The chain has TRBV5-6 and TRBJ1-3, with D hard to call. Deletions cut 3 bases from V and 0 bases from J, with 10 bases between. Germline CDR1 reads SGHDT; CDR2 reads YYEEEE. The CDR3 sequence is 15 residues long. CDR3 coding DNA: TGTGCCAGCAGCTATTCTTGGCACTCTGGAAACACCATATATTTT. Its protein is CASSYSWHSGNTIYF.

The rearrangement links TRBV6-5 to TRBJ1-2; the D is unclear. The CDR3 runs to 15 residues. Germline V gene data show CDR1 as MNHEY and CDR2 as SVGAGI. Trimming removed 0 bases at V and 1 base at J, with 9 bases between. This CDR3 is CASSYSSRINYGYTF. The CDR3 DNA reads TGTGCCAGCAGTTACTCAAGCAGGATTAACTATGGCTACACCTTC.

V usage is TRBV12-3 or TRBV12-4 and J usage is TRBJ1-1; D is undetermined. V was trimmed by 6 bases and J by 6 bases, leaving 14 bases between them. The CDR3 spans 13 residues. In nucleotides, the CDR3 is TGTGCCAGCAGGAAATTGGGCCGCGCTGAAGCTTTCTTT. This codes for CASRKLGRAEAFF.

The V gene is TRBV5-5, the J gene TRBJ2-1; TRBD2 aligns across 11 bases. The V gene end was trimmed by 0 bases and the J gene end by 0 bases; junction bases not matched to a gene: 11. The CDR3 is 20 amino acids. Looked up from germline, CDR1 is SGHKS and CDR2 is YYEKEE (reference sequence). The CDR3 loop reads CASSLDPPRLAGSSYNEQFF. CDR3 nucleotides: TGTGCCAGCAGCTTGGATCCTCCAAGACTAGCGGGGAGCTCCTACAATGAGCAGTTCTTC. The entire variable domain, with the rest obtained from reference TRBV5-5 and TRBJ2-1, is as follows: DAGVTQSPTHLIKTRGQQVTLRCSPISGHKSVSWYQQVLGQGPQFIFQYYEKEERGRGNFPDRFSARQFPNYSSELNVNALLLGDSALYLCASSLDPPRLAGSSYNEQFFGPGTRLTVL.

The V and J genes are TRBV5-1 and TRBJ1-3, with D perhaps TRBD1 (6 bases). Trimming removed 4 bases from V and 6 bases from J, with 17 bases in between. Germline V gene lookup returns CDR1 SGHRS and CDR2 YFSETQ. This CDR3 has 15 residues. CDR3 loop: CASSPNRAGANTIYF. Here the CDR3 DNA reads TGCGCCAGCAGCCCCAACCGGGCAGGGGCAAACACCATATATTTT.

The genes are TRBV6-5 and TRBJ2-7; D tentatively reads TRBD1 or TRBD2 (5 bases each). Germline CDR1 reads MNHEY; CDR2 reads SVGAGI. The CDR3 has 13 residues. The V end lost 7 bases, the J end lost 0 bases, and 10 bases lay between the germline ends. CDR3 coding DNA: TGTGCCAGCACGGCAGGGACCTCCTACGAGCAGTACTTC. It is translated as CASTAGTSYEQYF.

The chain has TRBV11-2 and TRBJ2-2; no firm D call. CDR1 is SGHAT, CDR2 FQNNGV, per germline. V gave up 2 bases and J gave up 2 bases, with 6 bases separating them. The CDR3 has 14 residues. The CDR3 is CASSLSANTGELFF. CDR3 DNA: TGTGCCAGCAGCTTATCTGCTAACACCGGGGAGCTGTTTTTT.

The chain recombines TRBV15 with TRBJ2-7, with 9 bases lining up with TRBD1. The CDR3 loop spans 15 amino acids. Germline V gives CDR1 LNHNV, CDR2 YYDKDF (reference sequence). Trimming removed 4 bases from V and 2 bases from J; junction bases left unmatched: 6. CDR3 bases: TGTGCCACCAGCATAGGACAGGGGCACACCTACGAGCAGTACTTC. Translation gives CATSIGQGHTYEQYF.